The 21 T cell receptor beta chains listed next were all sequenced from one sample in a study of T cells in Graves' hyperthyroidism and ophthalmopathy (dated by TCRdb to about 2019). Library preparation employed multiplex PCR. This sample was sequenced with an Illumina HiSeq 2000. The TCR beta CDR3 regions were amplified from the RNA transcripts. A first-round RT-PCR of the TCR CDR3 used the HTBI primer set with the Qiagen OneStep RT-PCR kit. Using fastp at Q25 and MiXCR, TCRdb reprocessed the public reads and kept productive beta chains. Identical CDR3 proteins give one entry, which carries the most common genes and DNA. Present in this sample are about 840,000 distinct CDR3 sequences, 38% of which were seen just once. Together, the top ten hold approximately 8.7% of the sample. The sequenced sample consisted of blood. The origin of the receptors is a man aged 18 to 35 with Graves' hyperthyroidism.

There are many counts of this clonotype. The V call is TRBV9, the J call TRBJ1-1; 7 positions agree with TRBD1. With 0 bases clipped from V and 8 bases from J, the junction kept 4 bases outside the gene matches. This CDR3 is built from 13 residues. CDR1 and CDR2 (germline): SGDLS, YYNGEE. CDR3 sequence reads: CASSVARQGEAFF. In DNA, the CDR3 is TGTGCCAGCAGCGTAGCTCGACAGGGCGAAGCTTTCTTT.

The rearrangement joins TRBV7-2 to TRBJ2-5; TRBD2 matches 10 bases. The CDR3 length is 16 residues. Germline V gives CDR1 SGHTA, CDR2 FQGNSA. V was pared by 2 bases and J by 5 bases, with 8 bases of the junction left unmatched. This CDR3 is CASSLYTSGVGETQYF. The CDR3 nucleotides are TGTGCCAGCAGCTTATATACTAGCGGGGTAGGGGAGACCCAGTACTTC.

There are a few counts of this clonotype. V gene TRBV5-1 combines with J gene TRBJ2-7, with TRBD2 identical over 14 bases. Trimming cost V 4 bases and J 3 bases; bases outside gene matches: 3. This CDR3 is 15 amino acids long. Germline V gives CDR1 SGHRS, CDR2 YFSETQ. The CDR3: CASSMTSGGVYEQYF. Here the CDR3 DNA reads TGCGCCAGCAGCATGACTAGCGGGGGGGTCTACGAGCAGTACTTC.

The V gene is TRBV20-1, the J gene TRBJ2-2; D is unclear. Germline loops: CDR1 DFQATT, CDR2 SNEGSKA (reference sequence). The V end was cut by 5 bases, the J end by 0 bases, with 13 bases between. CDR3 length: 15 amino acids. The CDR3 bases are TGCAGTGCTGCCCGGGCCAGCGCGAACACCGGGGAGCTGTTTTTT. This sequence encodes CSAARASANTGELFF.

This clonotype was observed a few times. The junction differs from germline at one of its ends, possibly a read error. The gene calls are TRBV7-9 and TRBJ2-7; maybe TRBD2 (5 bases). Per the germline V gene, CDR1 is SEHNR and CDR2 is FQNEAQ (reference sequence). The CDR3 runs 16 residues. CDR3 sequence: CASSQNFGMRAYEQYF. The CDR3 coding sequence is TGCGCCAGCAGCCAAAACTTTGGGATGCGGGCCTACGAGCAGTACTTC.

The chain uses TRBV9 and TRBJ2-7, with TRBD2 as a possible D gene (5 bases). The closer fit of TRBJ2-1 to the DNA end suggests the J call may be wrong. The CDR3 has 13 amino acids. Germline CDR1 is SGDLS and CDR2 is YYNGEE. CDR3 region: CASSPRTGNEQFF. The CDR3 DNA is TGTGCCAGCAGCCCCCGGACTGGGAATGAGCAGTTCTTC.

At least ten counts were recorded for this clonotype. Written as DNA, the CDR3 is TGTGCCAGCTATAGGAACACTGAAGCTTTCTTT. This sequence encodes CASYRNTEAFF. The chain employs TRBV6-5 and TRBJ1-1; D unclear. CDR1 and CDR2 from the germline V gene are MNHEY and SVGAGI. Trimming pared 8 bases from V and 1 base from J, leaving 5 bases between. The CDR3 runs to 11 residues.

The gene calls are TRBV29-1 and TRBJ2-7; D is possibly TRBD2 (5 bases). Germline V gene sequence: CDR1 SQVTM, CDR2 ANQGSEA. The CDR3 contains 14 residues. The CDR3 reads CSEVLAGNSYEQYF. CDR3 coding DNA: TGCAGTGAAGTTTTGGCCGGGAACTCCTACGAGCAGTACTTC.

The sample holds many counts of this clonotype. The chain carries TRBV10-3 and TRBJ1-4, with D possibly TRBD1 on 6 matching bases. Trimming shortened V by 6 bases and J by 5 bases, and 10 bases separated the two germline ends. The germline CDR1 and CDR2 sequences are ENHRY and SYGVKD. The CDR3 spans 13 residues. The CDR3 is CAIRTQGNEKLFF. CDR3 DNA sequence: TGTGCCATCAGGACTCAGGGGAATGAAAAACTGTTTTTT.

This clonotype was found many times. The chain carries TRBV19 and TRBJ1-2, with TRBD1 as a possible D gene (5 bases). The CDR3 is made up of 13 amino acids. The germline V gene has CDR1 LNHDA and CDR2 SQIVND (reference sequence). V was clipped by 5 bases and J by 2 bases, with 9 bases between them. The CDR3 coding sequence is TGTGCCAGTAGTGGCAGGGAGAACTATGGCTACACCTTC. It translates to CASSGRENYGYTF.

The chain carries TRBV2 and TRBJ2-7; D could derive from TRBD1 or TRBD2 (5 bases each). This CDR3 region has 14 residues. V was cut by 5 bases and J by 0 bases, with 11 bases left in between. Per germline, CDR1 SNHLY and CDR2 FYNNEI. The CDR3 spells CASSMGRISYEQYF. DNA of the CDR3: TGTGCCAGCAGTATGGGACGCATCTCCTACGAGCAGTACTTC.

This clonotype was found a few times. The gene calls are TRBV12-3 or TRBV12-4 and TRBJ2-5; D might be TRBD2 (5 bases). V was cut by 3 bases and J by 5 bases, with 13 bases left in between. CDR3 length: 14 amino acids. The CDR3 reads CASSFNAGGETQYF. The CDR3 bases are TGTGCCAGCAGTTTTAACGCCGGCGGGGAGACCCAGTACTTC.

V usage is TRBV20-1 and J usage is TRBJ2-7; D may be TRBD2 (6 bases). Germline loops: CDR1 DFQATT, CDR2 SNEGSKA (reference sequence). The CDR3 length is 14 residues. V was trimmed by 1 base and J by 7 bases, leaving 17 bases between them. This CDR3 reads CSARAPLASEEQYF. The CDR3 bases are TGCAGTGCTAGAGCCCCTCTAGCGAGTGAAGAGCAGTACTTC.

The chain recombines TRBV10-2 with TRBJ1-3; D remains ambiguous. The CDR3 is made up of 15 amino acids. The germline V and J ends were trimmed by 10 bases and 0 bases, with 16 bases remaining between them. The V gene's germline CDR1 is WSHSY and CDR2 SAAADI. The CDR3 nucleotides are TGCGCCACCAAGGGTCAACTGTACTCTGGAAACACCATATATTTT. Its protein product is CATKGQLYSGNTIYF.

This clonotype was recorded only once. The V call is TRBV4-1, the J call TRBJ2-7, with no clear D. With 0 bases removed from V and 3 bases from J, the gap between germline ends came to 6 bases. This CDR3 contains 13 residues. Germline V lookup: CDR1 MGHRA, CDR2 YSYEKL. CDR3 residues: CASSQDTHYEQYF. In DNA form, the CDR3 reads TGCGCCAGCAGCCAAGATACGCACTACGAGCAGTACTTC.

This clonotype was seen more than once but under ten times. The chain couples TRBV4-2 to TRBJ1-1; TRBD1 aligns across 8 bases. From germline, CDR1 is LGHNA and CDR2 YNFKEQ. The junction had 10 bases not matched to a gene; V was cut back by 7 bases and J by 0 bases. The CDR3 is made up of 16 amino acids. CDR3 amino acids: CASKLEQGAVNTEAFF. The DNA of the CDR3 is TGTGCCAGCAAACTTGAGCAGGGGGCAGTGAACACTGAAGCTTTCTTT.

This clonotype was counted at least ten times. The chain combines TRBV20-1 with TRBJ1-1; no clear D. Germline lookup yields CDR1 DFQATT and CDR2 SNEGSKA (reference sequence). V was shortened by 0 bases and J by 3 bases, with 8 bases between the two germline ends. CDR3 size: 13 residues. The CDR3 is CSARDPPHTEAFF. CDR3 bases: TGCAGTGCTAGAGATCCCCCCCACACTGAAGCTTTCTTT.

This clonotype was recorded many times. The chain uses TRBV19 and TRBJ1-4; 11 positions agree with TRBD1. The V gene end was trimmed by 3 bases and the J gene end by 10 bases; junction bases not matched to a gene: 7. The germline V gene has CDR1 LNHDA and CDR2 SQIVND (reference sequence). The length of the CDR3 is 15 residues. CDR3 amino acids: CASSMAGTGGRKLFF. CDR3 sequence (DNA): TGTGCCAGTAGTATGGCCGGGACAGGGGGTCGAAAACTGTTTTTT.

This sequence joins TRBV24-1 and TRBJ1-1; no clear D. V was clipped by 1 base and J by 10 bases, with 18 bases between them. Germline CDR1 KGHDR, CDR2 SFDVKD. This CDR3 is built from 15 residues. CDR3 residues: CATSDFIGGREAAFF. DNA for the CDR3: TGTGCCACCAGTGATTTTATTGGAGGGAGAGAGGCAGCTTTCTTT.

In this sample, this clonotype turned up many times. The CDR3 protein is CSATPGLGTEAFF. For the CDR3, the DNA is TGCAGCGCCACCCCCGGGCTTGGAACTGAAGCTTTCTTT. V usage is TRBV29-1 and J usage is TRBJ1-1; unclear D gene. There are 13 residues in the CDR3. Germline-derived CDR1 and CDR2 are SQVTM and ANQGSEA. Deletions cut 7 bases from V and 5 bases from J, with 17 bases between.

This chain uses TRBV7-6 with TRBJ2-2; D assignment may be TRBD1 or TRBD2 (5 bases each). V lost 5 bases and J 3 bases, leaving 13 bases between the germline ends. The CDR3 has 15 amino acids. Germline lookup yields CDR1 SGHVS and CDR2 FNYEAQ. DNA of the CDR3: TGTGCCAGCAGCCGACGGGACGCGGACACCGGGGAGCTGTTTTTT. Translating it yields CASSRRDADTGELFF. Full variable domain (remainder filled in from reference TRBV7-6 and TRBJ2-2): GAGVSQSPRYKVTKRGQDVALRCDPISGHVSLYWYRQALGQGPEFLTYFNYEAQQDKSGLPNDRFSAERPEGSISTLTIQRTEQRDSAMYRCASSRRDADTGELFFGEGSRLTVL.